Presented here are 30 T cell receptor beta chains from one specimen sequenced in a study of glioma-infiltrating T cells. TCR alpha and beta CDR3 regions were amplified from RNA using iRepertoire nested multiplex PCR. TCRdb called the multiplex PCR reads again in MiXCR, with one record for every CDR3 protein. The repertoire holds about 45,000 distinct CDR3 sequences, about a fifth seen once, with roughly 6.8% in the top ten. The sample comprised glioma tissue, nonneoplastic brain tissue, or PBMCs (not recorded which). These receptors came from a human donor with low-grade glioma or glioblastoma, undergoing nonglioma brain surgery, or in good health (not recorded which).

This clonotype was detected ten times or more. The chain links TRBV11-2 to TRBJ2-5; no reliable D call. The CDR3 loop spans 11 amino acids. The germline gives CDR1 SGHAT, CDR2 FQNNGV. V was clipped by 1 base and J by 7 bases, with 4 bases between them. This chain's CDR3 is CASSLAVTQYF. CDR3 coding DNA: TGTGCCAGCAGCTTAGCGGTGACCCAGTACTTC.

This clonotype was counted at least ten times. The CDR3 here is CASSLEGHAFF. CDR3 coding DNA: TGTGCCAGCAGCTTAGAAGGACACGCGTTCTTC. The chain recombines TRBV7-9 with TRBJ2-1; possibly TRBD1 for D (5 bases). Per germline, CDR1 SEHNR and CDR2 FQNEAQ (reference sequence). This CDR3 is built from 11 residues. V shed 1 base and J shed 15 bases, with 10 bases lying between them.

This clonotype came up many times. CDR3 in amino acids: CASTLAAYGYTF. CDR3 bases: TGTGCCAGCACTTTGGCAGCGTATGGCTACACCTTC. This chain joins TRBV2 and TRBJ1-2, with unresolved D. The CDR3 totals 12 residues. The V gene's germline CDR1 is SNHLY and CDR2 FYNNEI. Trimming left V 7 bases short and J 5 bases short, with 11 bases between.

In nucleotides, the CDR3 is TGTGCCAGCACGAGGTCCCTCCTGGGCGGGGGACTCACAGATACGCAGTATTTT. It translates to CASTRSLLGGGLTDTQYF. The V gene is TRBV2, the J gene TRBJ2-3; TRBD2 matches 7 bases. Germline CDR1 SNHLY, CDR2 FYNNEI. V gave up 7 bases and J gave up 2 bases; unmatched junction bases: 18. The CDR3 is 18 residues long.

In this sample, this clonotype turned up many times. This chain connects TRBV2 to TRBJ1-1; maybe TRBD1 (5 bases). Germline CDR1 reads SNHLY; CDR2 reads FYNNEI. V was cut by 4 bases and J by 4 bases, with 10 bases left in between. This CDR3 contains 13 residues. The CDR3 region has the DNA TGTGCCAGCAGTGTGGGGCGGGGCACTGAAGCTTTCTTT. As protein: CASSVGRGTEAFF.

The chain carries TRBV29-1 and TRBJ2-2, with D perhaps matching TRBD2 (7 bases). CDR1 SQVTM and CDR2 ANQGSEA come from the germline V gene. Trimming left V 7 bases short and J 7 bases short, with 10 bases between. This CDR3 has 11 amino acids. CDR3 coding DNA: TGCAGCGGGGGGGGCCTCGGGGAGCTGTTTTTT. Amino acid sequence: CSGGGLGELFF.

At least ten counts were recorded for this clonotype. V usage is TRBV7-2 and J usage is TRBJ1-5; the D is unclear. V was pared by 0 bases and J by 6 bases, with 9 bases between. The CDR3 runs to 14 residues. Per germline, CDR1 SGHTA and CDR2 FQGNSA. CDR3 bases: TGTGCCAGCAGCTTAGCAGGAAATGGTCAGCCCCAGCATTTT. Translation: CASSLAGNGQPQHF.

Regarding this clonotype: A much bigger clone sits one base away, suggesting this may be a read error. J is TRBJ2-5 and V is TRBV28; D possibly matches TRBD1 or TRBD2 (5 bases each). This CDR3 has 13 amino acids. Germline loops: CDR1 MDHEN, CDR2 SYDVKM. CDR3 coding DNA: TGTGTCAGCATCCCGGGGCTTCAAGAGACCCAGTACTTC. Its translation is CVSIPGLQETQYF. The full variable domain, in which reference TRBV28 and TRBJ2-5 provide the parts outside the CDR3, is DVKVTQSSRYLVKRTGEKVFLECVQDMDHENMFWYRQDPGLGLRLIYFSYDVKMKEKGDIPEGYSVSREKKERFSLILESASTNQTSMYLCVSIPGLQETQYFGPGTRLLVL.

The rearrangement joins TRBV7-9 to TRBJ2-5, with D tentatively TRBD2 (6 bases). CDR1 SEHNR and CDR2 FQNEAQ come from the germline V gene (reference sequence). Between the trimmed V and J ends, which lost 1 base and 3 bases, there was a span of 15 bases. The CDR3 totals 16 residues. The CDR3 reads CASSLVTGTHKETQYF. The CDR3 nucleotides are TGTGCCAGCAGCTTAGTTACCGGGACTCATAAAGAGACCCAGTACTTC.

In this sample, this clonotype turned up many times. V is TRBV28 and J is TRBJ2-7; D gene ambiguous. CDR3 length: 11 amino acids. Germline CDR1 and CDR2: MDHEN and SYDVKM. Trimming removed 10 bases at V and 3 bases at J, with 10 bases between. CDR3 sequence reads: CAIPLSYEQYF. In nucleotides, the CDR3 is TGTGCCATCCCATTGAGCTACGAGCAGTACTTC.

This clonotype was recorded only once. Since a much larger clone is just one base distant, this may be a read error. The J gene is TRBJ2-1, the V gene TRBV18; 8 bases line up with TRBD1. The CDR3 is made up of 15 amino acids. In germline, CDR1 is KGHSH, CDR2 LQKENI. V shed 6 bases, J shed 2 bases, and the junction held 6 bases outside the gene matches. CDR3 DNA sequence: TGTGCCAGCTCTTTGGGACAGGACCCCTACAATGAGCAGTTCTTC. This codes for CASSLGQDPYNEQFF.

This clonotype occurred a few times. The chain combines TRBV4-1 with TRBJ1-2; no clear D. The CDR3 has 13 residues. The germline V and J ends were trimmed by 0 bases and 5 bases, with 7 bases remaining between them. Germline CDR1 and CDR2: MGHRA and YSYEKL. The CDR3 spells CASSQDEGYGYTF. The CDR3 DNA is TGCGCCAGCAGCCAAGATGAGGGATATGGCTACACCTTC.

This clonotype has at least ten counts. The gene calls are TRBV20-1 and TRBJ2-7; TRBD1 might be the D (6 bases). V was pared by 5 bases and J by 6 bases, with 17 bases between. The CDR3 contains 13 residues. The germline CDR1 and CDR2 sequences are DFQATT and SNEGSKA (reference sequence). The CDR3, as DNA: TGCAGTGCTGGGGGCCTCCTAGCCGCCGAGCAGTACTTC. Protein product: CSAGGLLAAEQYF.

The chain uses TRBV5-4 and TRBJ2-3; TRBD2 is a possible D gene (7 bases). The CDR3 consists of 16 residues. The V end was cut by 1 base, the J end by 6 bases, with 18 bases between. CDR1 SGHNT and CDR2 YYREEE come from the germline V gene (reference sequence). The CDR3 reads CASSLIDRGAIDTQYF. The DNA of the CDR3 is TGTGCCAGCAGCTTGATCGACCGGGGGGCCATTGATACGCAGTATTTT.

The chain joins TRBV2 to TRBJ2-1; the D gene could be TRBD1 or TRBD2 (6 bases each). From germline, CDR1 is SNHLY and CDR2 FYNNEI. V was trimmed by 10 bases and J by 2 bases, leaving 27 bases between them. The CDR3 totals 18 residues. Written as DNA, the CDR3 is TGTGCCACCTTGACGGGGGTTCGTACAGGGAGACCCTACAATGAGCAGTTCTTC. The encoded protein is CATLTGVRTGRPYNEQFF.

This clonotype appeared many times. The V and J genes are TRBV7-2 and TRBJ2-7, with 8 nucleotides matching TRBD1. With V trimmed by 4 bases and J by 0 bases, 8 bases remained unmatched. Germline V gene lookup returns CDR1 SGHTA and CDR2 FQGNSA. The CDR3 is made up of 16 amino acids. The CDR3 protein is CASSSAGTGGSYEQYF. The CDR3 DNA sequence: TGTGCCAGCAGCTCGGCCGGGACAGGAGGCTCCTACGAGCAGTACTTC.

The rearrangement links TRBV29-1 to TRBJ2-2; possibly TRBD2 for D (5 bases). The CDR3 sequence is 12 residues long. V shed 4 bases and J shed 10 bases, with 13 bases lying between them. CDR1 is SQVTM, CDR2 ANQGSEA, per germline. The CDR3 DNA reads as TGCAGCGTTGTCCGGGAATCCCAGGAGCTGTTTTTT. This codes for CSVVRESQELFF.

This clonotype was counted many times. J is TRBJ2-7 and V is TRBV3-1; the D gene is possibly TRBD1 (6 bases). Between the trimmed V and J ends, which lost 4 bases and 3 bases, there was a span of 16 bases. The CDR3 has 15 residues. The germline V gene encodes CDR1 LGHDT and CDR2 YNNKEL (reference sequence). Here the CDR3 DNA reads TGTGCCAGCAGCCTACAACCGGGACAAGGCTACGAGCAGTACTTC. It translates to CASSLQPGQGYEQYF.

J is TRBJ2-7 and V is TRBV10-3, with TRBD2 matching over 9 bases. Germline V gene sequence: CDR1 ENHRY, CDR2 SYGVKD. Unmatched junction bases numbered 3, after V lost 3 bases and J lost 0 bases. The CDR3 runs to 15 residues. The CDR3 sequence is CAISDSGGPSYEQYF. CDR3 coding DNA: TGTGCCATCAGTGATAGCGGGGGCCCCTCCTACGAGCAGTACTTC.

This clonotype was seen at least ten times. V and J are TRBV20-1 and TRBJ1-4; TRBD1 aligns across 10 bases. The CDR3 contains 12 residues. Per germline, CDR1 DFQATT and CDR2 SNEGSKA (reference sequence). After removal of 5 bases from V and 7 bases from J, the junction contained 1 base not matched to a gene. This CDR3 is CSAWDRGEKLFF. The CDR3 bases are TGCAGTGCTTGGGACAGGGGTGAAAAACTGTTTTTT.

To note about this clonotype: Just one base apart from a much larger clone, this may be a read error. The chain uses TRBV20-1 and TRBJ1-1; D not resolved. Germline V gene sequence: CDR1 DFQATT, CDR2 SNEGSKA (reference sequence). This CDR3 comprises 12 residues. In nucleotides, the CDR3 is TGCAGCGTTGAACGCGGTGTCGCTGAAGCTTTCTTT. Translated: CSVERGVAEAFF.

The gene calls are TRBV11-2 and TRBJ2-7, with D perhaps TRBD1 (6 bases). The ends were cut back, 0 bases at V and 4 bases at J, with 13 bases in the middle. Germline CDR1 is SGHAT and CDR2 is FQNNGV. This CDR3 has 15 amino acids. The CDR3 region is CASSLEFGRGYEQYF. In DNA, the CDR3 is TGTGCCAGCAGCTTAGAGTTCGGCAGGGGTTACGAGCAGTACTTC.

The chain is built from TRBV10-3 and TRBJ2-4, with unresolved D. This CDR3 is 12 amino acids long. Per germline, CDR1 ENHRY and CDR2 SYGVKD. Trimming cost V 6 bases and J 3 bases, with 6 bases left between them. In nucleotides, the CDR3 is TGTGCCATCAGGAGAGACAAAAACATTCAGTACTTC. It is translated as CAIRRDKNIQYF.

As concerns this clonotype: This may arise from a read error, as a much more abundant clone is one base away. This rearrangement joins TRBV2 to TRBJ2-7; no firm D call. The CDR3 runs to 15 residues. The V gene lost 1 base and the J gene lost 3 bases, with 13 bases spanning the gap. Per the germline V gene, CDR1 is SNHLY and CDR2 is FYNNEI. CDR3 loop: CASSEGSRRLYEQYV. The CDR3 region has the DNA TGTGCCAGCAGTGAAGGATCCCGCAGACTCTACGAGCAGTACGTC.

Many counts were recorded for this clonotype. J is TRBJ1-1 and V is TRBV20-1; 7 positions match TRBD1. V dropped 3 bases and J dropped 4; count of bases not matched to a gene: 8. Germline V gene data show CDR1 as DFQATT and CDR2 as SNEGSKA (reference sequence). There are 14 residues in the CDR3. The CDR3 DNA reads TGCAGTGCTAGGTTCGGACAGGCGCTCACTGAAGCTTTCTTT. Its translation: CSARFGQALTEAFF.

With respect to this clonotype: A read error may account for a junction end that differs from germline. V gene TRBV7-2 combines with J gene TRBJ2-3, with a weak D call TRBD2 (6 bases). The CDR3 totals 14 residues. CDR1 SGHTA and CDR2 FQGNSA come from the germline V gene. CDR3 coding DNA: TGTGCCGGCAGCGGGCGGGTGAGCACAGATACGCAGTATTTT. It encodes CAGSGRVSTDTQYF.

This clonotype showed up many times. The CDR3 nucleotides read TGTGCCAGCAGCCCTGGACAGGGGTATCTTACTGAAGCTTTCTTT. It encodes CASSPGQGYLTEAFF. This sequence joins TRBV9 and TRBJ1-1, with 9 bases identical to TRBD1. The CDR3 sequence is 15 residues long. Germline CDR1 SGDLS, CDR2 YYNGEE. Trimming at V came to 4 bases and at J to 5 bases, leaving 9 bases not matched to a gene.

Details on this clonotype: A much larger clone differs from this one at a single base, so this may be a read error. V is TRBV6-4 and J is TRBJ1-5; D unresolved. CDR1 and CDR2 (germline): MRHNA, SNTAGT. V was pared by 2 bases and J by 6 bases, with 29 bases between. CDR3 length equals 20 residues. This chain's CDR3 is CASSDGRTLRPLFVRQPQHF. The DNA for the CDR3 is TGTGCCAGCAGTGACGGACGAACACTCCGGCCCCTTTTTGTTCGTCAGCCCCAGCATTTT.

For this clonotype: A much larger clone differs by one base, so this may be a read error. V usage is TRBV12-5 and J usage is TRBJ1-1; the D gene is possibly TRBD1 (6 bases). The germline gives CDR1 LGHNT, CDR2 FRNRAP. The CDR3 is 15 amino acids. The CDR3 protein is CASGNSGAGGTKAFF. CDR3 bases: TGTGCTAGTGGCAACTCAGGGGCCGGGGGCACTAAAGCTTTCTTT.

This clonotype occurred many times. The chain has TRBV12-3 or TRBV12-4 and TRBJ2-5; tentatively, D is TRBD1 (5 bases). Trimming took 6 bases from V and 5 from J, leaving 13 bases between them. The CDR3 covers 13 residues. The CDR3 DNA is TGTGCCAGCAGCTTGTGGGGCAAGGAGACCCAGTACTTC. Translation gives CASSLWGKETQYF.